Each of the 15 T cell receptor beta chains below was sequenced from the same sample in a study of Graves' ophthalmopathy and Graves' hyperthyroidism. Amplification of the TCR beta CDR3 regions used RNA transcripts (as template). The first-round RT-PCR employed HTBI primers together with the Qiagen OneStep RT-PCR kit. A multiplex PCR was then performed as the second round. TCRdb analysed the multiplex PCR reads with MiXCR anew, one entry per CDR3 protein. The sample has some 390,000 distinct CDR3 sequences, around 16% seen once; the top ten hold 1.6%. Sequenced input: peripheral blood. The receptors were sampled from a young woman with Graves' ophthalmopathy.

This clonotype was detected many times. The chain joins TRBV12-3 or TRBV12-4 to TRBJ1-2; no reliable D call. V was clipped by 3 bases and J by 4 bases, with 9 bases between them. The CDR3 length is 13 residues. CDR3 nucleotide sequence: TGTGCCAGCAGTTTGGGGTGGGTCTATGGCTACACCTTC. Amino acid sequence: CASSLGWVYGYTF.

This clonotype was recorded many times. The rearrangement links TRBV28 to TRBJ2-7; 7 bases agree with TRBD1. The V gene end was trimmed by 6 bases and the J gene end by 6 bases; junction bases not matched to a gene: 8. The CDR3 has 13 residues. Germline values: CDR1 MDHEN, CDR2 SYDVKM. The CDR3 loop is CASRGQSKGEQYF. For the CDR3, the DNA is TGTGCCAGCAGGGGACAGAGTAAAGGCGAGCAGTACTTC.

This clonotype was detected ten times or more. The rearrangement joins TRBV6-1 to TRBJ2-5, with D perhaps matching TRBD1 (6 bases). V was cut by 6 bases and J by 5 bases, with 13 bases left in between. The CDR3 runs to 13 residues. Germline loops: CDR1 MNHNS, CDR2 SASEGT. The chain's CDR3 is CASSTGSLETQYF. CDR3 nucleotide sequence: TGTGCCAGCAGCACAGGGAGTTTGGAGACCCAGTACTTC.

This clonotype was seen ten or more times. The V gene is TRBV7-3, the J gene TRBJ1-1; D remains unclear. V lost 2 bases and J lost 1, with 8 bases in between. The CDR3 covers 14 residues. The germline CDR1 and CDR2 sequences are SGHTA and FQGTGA. In nucleotides, the CDR3 is TGTGCCAGCAGCTTAGAGGCTCGGAACACTGAAGCTTTCTTT. This codes for CASSLEARNTEAFF.

This clonotype was picked up many times. The chain couples TRBV6-5 to TRBJ2-7; the match to TRBD1 covers 10 bases. This CDR3 comprises 13 residues. Germline V lookup: CDR1 MNHEY, CDR2 SVGAGI. V lost 6 bases to trimming and J lost 2 bases; unmatched junction nucleotides: 1. The CDR3 region is CASRGQGTYEQYF. The CDR3 DNA sequence: TGTGCCAGCAGGGGACAGGGGACCTACGAGCAGTACTTC.

The V call is TRBV7-2, the J call TRBJ1-6; D remains unclear. The CDR3 extends over 18 amino acids. In germline, CDR1 is SGHTA, CDR2 FQGNSA. V was clipped by 2 bases and J by 0 bases, with 14 bases between them. CDR3: CASSLSAFRSSYNSPLHF. CDR3 nucleotide sequence: TGTGCCAGCAGCTTATCGGCATTTCGTAGCTCCTATAATTCACCCCTCCACTTT.

This clonotype came up many times. V and J are TRBV10-1 and TRBJ2-2, with 9 bases that match TRBD1. CDR3 length equals 14 residues. Looked up from germline, CDR1 is WNHNN and CDR2 is SYGVQD (reference sequence). V dropped 6 bases and J dropped 7; count of bases not matched to a gene: 6. CDR3 region: CASSGTGSGGELFF. The DNA of the CDR3 is TGCGCCAGCAGCGGGACAGGGTCCGGCGGGGAGCTGTTTTTT.

The chain uses TRBV30 and TRBJ2-2; TRBD1 agrees at 7 bases. Trimming took 3 bases from V and 3 from J; bases not matched to a gene: 7. The CDR3 loop spans 15 amino acids. The germline gives CDR1 GTSNPN, CDR2 SVGIG (reference sequence). The CDR3 region has the DNA TGTGCCTGGAGGACGACAGGGCAGGACACCGGGGAGCTGTTTTTT. Amino acids: CAWRTTGQDTGELFF.

This clonotype was counted many times. The chain recombines TRBV28 with TRBJ2-7, with D possibly TRBD1 on 6 matching bases. Germline lookup yields CDR1 MDHEN and CDR2 SYDVKM. V dropped 4 bases and J dropped 2 bases, with 12 bases sitting between them. The CDR3 contains 14 residues. CDR3 loop: CASSSPGHPYEQYF. The CDR3, as DNA: TGTGCCAGCAGTTCTCCGGGACACCCCTACGAGCAGTACTTC.

This clonotype was found many times. This chain connects TRBV7-8 to TRBJ2-5; TRBD2 agrees at 12 bases. The length of the CDR3 is 16 residues. The germline V gene encodes CDR1 SGHVS and CDR2 FQNEAQ. Trimming removed 3 bases from V and 2 bases from J; junction bases left unmatched: 4. The CDR3 nucleotides are TGTGCCAGCAGCTTGGCACTAGCGGGGGGACAAGAGACCCAGTACTTC. It specifies CASSLALAGGQETQYF.

This clonotype was counted many times. The chain uses TRBV28 and TRBJ1-6; D is possibly TRBD1 (6 bases). This CDR3 is 16 amino acids long. Per germline, CDR1 MDHEN and CDR2 SYDVKM. Trimming stripped 6 bases from V and 10 bases from J, with 22 bases between. CDR3 amino acids: CASSEHRAVRGSPLHF. In nucleotides, the CDR3 is TGTGCCAGCAGCGAACACAGGGCAGTTCGAGGATCACCCCTCCACTTT.

This clonotype was counted many times. This rearrangement joins TRBV12-3 or TRBV12-4 to TRBJ2-5, with D possibly called TRBD1 or TRBD2 (5 bases each). This CDR3 has 14 amino acids. V lost 5 bases to trimming and J lost 3 bases, with 13 bases between them. CDR3 loop: CASSGRDPEETQYF. In nucleotides, the CDR3 is TGTGCCAGCAGTGGCCGGGACCCCGAAGAGACCCAGTACTTC.

This chain uses TRBV6-1 with TRBJ2-7; 7 bases are a match to TRBD1. Germline V gives CDR1 MNHNS, CDR2 SASEGT. V lost 3 bases to trimming and J lost 3 bases; unmatched junction nucleotides: 2. CDR3 length: 13 residues. In DNA form, the CDR3 reads TGTGCCAGCAGTGATGCAGGGGGCTACGAGCAGTACTTC. This sequence encodes CASSDAGGYEQYF.

This clonotype was observed many times. Given a much more abundant clone one base away, this may be a read error. The CDR3 protein is CAGSLTSSNYEQYF. The CDR3 DNA sequence: TGTGCCGGCAGCCTGACTAGTTCCAACTACGAGCAGTACTTC. V is TRBV11-2 and J is TRBJ2-7; maybe TRBD2 (6 bases). The CDR3 contains 14 residues. Per the germline V gene, CDR1 is SGHAT and CDR2 is FQNNGV.

The genes are TRBV25-1 and TRBJ2-7, with 8 bases aligning to TRBD2. Looked up from germline, CDR1 is MGHDK and CDR2 is SYGVNS. The CDR3 totals 13 residues. V gave up 7 bases and J gave up 3 bases; unmatched junction bases: 5. CDR3 DNA: TGTGCCAGCACGCGTAGCGGGATCTACGAGCAGTACTTC. Translation gives CASTRSGIYEQYF.